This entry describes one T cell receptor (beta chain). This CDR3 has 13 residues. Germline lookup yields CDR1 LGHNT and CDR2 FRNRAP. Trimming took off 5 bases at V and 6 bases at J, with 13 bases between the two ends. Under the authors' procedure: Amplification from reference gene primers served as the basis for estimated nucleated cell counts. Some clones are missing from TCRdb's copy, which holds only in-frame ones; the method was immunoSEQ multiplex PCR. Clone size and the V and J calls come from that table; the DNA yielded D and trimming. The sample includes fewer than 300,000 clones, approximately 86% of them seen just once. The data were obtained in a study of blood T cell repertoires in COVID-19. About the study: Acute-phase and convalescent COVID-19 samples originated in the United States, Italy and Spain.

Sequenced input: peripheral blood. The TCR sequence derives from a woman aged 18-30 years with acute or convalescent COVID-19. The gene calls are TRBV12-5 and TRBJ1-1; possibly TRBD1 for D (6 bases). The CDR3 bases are TGTGCTAGTGGTAAGACAGGAAACGCTGAAGCTTTCTTT. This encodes CASGKTGNAEAFF.